The subject of this entry is one T cell receptor beta chain. These data are taken from a study of blood T cell repertoires in COVID-19. Overall study: Sites across the United States, Italy and Spain contributed samples from acute and convalescent COVID-19. T cells, B-cell-depleted T cells, or PBMCs provided the cDNA or gDNA that served as material.

Germline CDR1 and CDR2: MNHEY and SVGEGT. V was clipped by 5 bases and J by 1 base; unmatched bases: 4. The CDR3 runs to 16 residues. In the study's own analysis: Nucleated cell number was recorded as an estimate derived from reference gene primer amplification. The assay was immunoSEQ multiplex PCR, and TCRdb's table has in-frame clones only and misses some. V and J calls and clone size are given by that table; D and trimming were obtained from the DNA. The table includes some 220,000 clones, under 85% detected once. Source material: peripheral blood. This chain joins TRBV6-2 or TRBV6-3 and TRBJ2-2; 10 nucleotides match TRBD2. This TCR was sampled from a human donor in a cohort sampled during active COVID-19. Here the CDR3 DNA reads TGTGCCAGCAGTCTGAGCGGGGGGGTGAACACCGGGGAGCTGTTTTTT. This gives the protein CASSLSGGVNTGELFF.